This TCR beta chain was sequenced for a study of blood T cell repertoires in COVID-19 (dated by TCRdb to between 2020 and 2021). Context from the whole study: Collaborator samples came from the United States, Italy and Spain and covered acute and convalescent phases of COVID-19. Sample metadata almost always included a de-identified subject ID, COVID-19 status, age in years and sex. Samples came from the ongoing ImmuneRACE study (first 160 participants) plus 1,254 subjects from 6 global collaborators. Where HLA class I and class II types were available, the types were taken from metadata supplied by the sample provider, not from assay-based typing. The material from the prospective study consisted of cDNA or gDNA derived from T cells, B-cell-depleted T cells, or PBMCs. The dataset comprised deeply sampled blood TCRbeta repertoires from subjects exposed to, actively infected with, or recovered from COVID-19. The repertoires were made available in a free public database intended to serve as a resource for research on the immune response to SARS-CoV-2.

Each collaborating institution followed its own protocols to collect whole blood in K2EDTA tubes. For TCRbeta analysis, collaborator samples were shipped as frozen whole blood, as isolated PBMCs, or as DNA extracted from either sample type. Including the terminal cysteine and phenylalanine, the CDR3 comprises 18 residues. The DNA shown is the 54-base CDR3, in frame from base 1. CDR1 and CDR2 are read off the germline V gene (reference sequence) as MNHNY and SVGAGI. V is clipped by 5 bases and J by 1 base, and the sequence between their germline boundaries is 18 bases long. The immunoSEQ Assay, a bias-controlled multiplex PCR, was used to amplify TCRbeta CDR3 regions from genomic DNA. The paper's processing steps were these. Within the assay, amplification of reference gene primers was used to estimate how many nucleated cells each sample contained. Sequence reads were collapsed and filtered to measure the absolute abundance of every unique TCRbeta CDR3 rearrangement. For each sample, productive Simpson clonality was calculated as the square root of Simpson's diversity index across productive rearrangements. TCRdb carries this immuneACCESS record with in-frame sequences only. Its versions omit some clonotypes, under half of them owing to an unresolved V gene in the studies checked, with the rest unexplained. V and J calls and clone size are copied from that table; D and trimming were computed from the DNA. The sample data list 40,000 to 55,000 clones, and about 89% of these were observed just once. The leading ten clones occupy over 2% of the sample.

Findings and caveats that apply to the study as a whole: How much clinical and demographic metadata was included differed by source and by participant, and the metadata was provided uncurated.

On this clone itself: Its antigen target is currently unknown. Within one base of it there is no much larger clone, and no base qualities were kept.

This TCR derives from a human donor in a cohort sampled during active COVID-19. The chain uses TRBV6-6 and TRBJ2-6; perhaps TRBD1 is the D gene, with 6 bases matching. Sequencing was performed on peripheral blood. Read as DNA, the sequence is TGTGCCAGCAGTCTCTACCGTGCCGGACAGTCTGGGGCCAACGTCCTGACTTTC. It translates to CASSLYRAGQSGANVLTF.